This TCR beta chain came from a study of CD8 T cells in Susac syndrome. RNA, at about 0.5 to 1 ug, was reverse transcribed with random hexamers. Each CDR3 protein gets one entry after TCRdb re-called the immunoSEQ multiplex PCR reads with MiXCR. The data show around 71,000 distinct CDR3 sequences, roughly 95% seen once. This CDR3 contains 14 residues. V was clipped by 5 bases and J by 4 bases, with 11 bases between them. Sequenced sample: CD4+ T cells from PBMCs. The clonotype comes from a human donor with multiple sclerosis. The chain is built from TRBV12-3 or TRBV12-4 and TRBJ1-4; tentatively, D is TRBD1 (6 bases). The CDR3 DNA reads TGTGCCAGCAGTCCGGGACACCTTAATGAAAAACTGTTTTTT. It is translated as CASSPGHLNEKLFF.